Following are 8 T cell receptor beta chains from one sample sequenced in a study of monozygotic twins with inflammatory bowel disease. TCRdb re-called the 5' RACE reads and shows each CDR3 protein once, DNA omitted. This sample contains 300,000 to 450,000 distinct CDR3 sequences. The sequenced sample was blood. All receptors derive from a human donor with ulcerative colitis or Crohn's disease, or a healthy co-twin of an affected twin (not recorded which).

The chain employs TRBV27 and TRBJ2-5; TCRdb proposes TRBD1, but this gene call is untestable without DNA. This CDR3 contains 13 residues. CDR1 is MNHEY and CDR2 is SMNVEV in the germline V gene (reference sequence). The CDR3 region is CASGSGNLETQYF.

The chain links TRBV12-3 or TRBV12-4 to TRBJ1-2; TCRdb proposes TRBD1, but this gene call is untestable without DNA. This CDR3 comprises 15 residues. This chain's CDR3 is CASTPGGQPIYGYTF.

V gene TRBV20-1 combines with J gene TRBJ2-5; TCRdb outputs TRBD2, but without DNA this stays unchecked. CDR1 is DFQATT, CDR2 SNEGSKA, per germline (reference sequence). The CDR3 is made up of 14 amino acids. The CDR3 spells CSARVRLTEETQYF.

The chain carries TRBV7-2 and TRBJ1-5; the TCRdb call, TRBD1, lacks DNA for checking. This CDR3 contains 15 residues. From germline, CDR1 is SGHTA and CDR2 FQGNSA. CDR3 residues: CASSWAGGRNQPQHF.

This chain joins TRBV27 and TRBJ2-7; TCRdb gives TRBD1 as the D gene, but with no DNA this cannot be confirmed. The CDR3 length is 16 residues. From germline, CDR1 is MNHEY and CDR2 SMNVEV (reference sequence). This CDR3 is CASSLSAGTAPYEQYF.

V and J are TRBV12-3 or TRBV12-4 and TRBJ2-1. The CDR3 length is 12 residues. The CDR3: CASRKERGEQFF.

This sequence joins TRBV12-3 or TRBV12-4 and TRBJ1-1. The CDR3 consists of 13 residues. The CDR3 sequence: CASSLTSDTEAFF.

The chain has TRBV7-2 and TRBJ2-1; TCRdb picks TRBD1, but there is no DNA to check that call. Germline V gene data show CDR1 as SGHTA and CDR2 as FQGNSA. CDR3 length equals 13 residues. The CDR3: CASSFLPRGEQFF.